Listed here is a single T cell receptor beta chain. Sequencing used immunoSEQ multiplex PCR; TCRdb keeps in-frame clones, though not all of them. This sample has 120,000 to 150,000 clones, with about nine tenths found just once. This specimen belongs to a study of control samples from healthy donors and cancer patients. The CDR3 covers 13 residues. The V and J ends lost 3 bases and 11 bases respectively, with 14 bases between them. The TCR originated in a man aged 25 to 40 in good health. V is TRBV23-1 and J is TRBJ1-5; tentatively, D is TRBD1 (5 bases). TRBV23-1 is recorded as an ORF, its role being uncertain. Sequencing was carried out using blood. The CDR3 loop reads CASSHGGGLTQHF. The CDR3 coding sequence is TGCGCCAGCAGTCACGGTGGGGGTCTGACCCAGCATTTT.